The source of this TCR beta chain is a study of Graves' ophthalmopathy and Graves' hyperthyroidism. Patients were left out if they had other autoimmune diseases, uncontrolled infections, pregnancy or lactation. CDR1 LGHNA and CDR2 YNFKEQ come from the germline V gene. This CDR3 region has 14 residues. Between the trimmed V and J ends, which lost 1 base and 2 bases, there was a span of 5 bases. The table lists this clonotype with many counts. Amplifying from RNA transcripts, the study obtained TCR beta CDR3 regions. Scientists carried out first-round RT-PCR using HTBI primers and then a second-round multiplex PCR. TCRdb re-called the multiplex PCR reads through MiXCR, storing one row per CDR3 protein. The data show approximately 480,000 distinct CDR3 sequences, around an eighth seen once.

This clonotype was sampled from a woman aged 30 to 39 with Graves' ophthalmopathy. The chain couples TRBV4-2 to TRBJ2-2; D not certain. Sequenced: blood. The DNA of the CDR3 is TGTGCCAGCAGCCAAGTCCGTAACACCGGGGAGCTGTTTTTT. Translated, it gives CASSQVRNTGELFF.